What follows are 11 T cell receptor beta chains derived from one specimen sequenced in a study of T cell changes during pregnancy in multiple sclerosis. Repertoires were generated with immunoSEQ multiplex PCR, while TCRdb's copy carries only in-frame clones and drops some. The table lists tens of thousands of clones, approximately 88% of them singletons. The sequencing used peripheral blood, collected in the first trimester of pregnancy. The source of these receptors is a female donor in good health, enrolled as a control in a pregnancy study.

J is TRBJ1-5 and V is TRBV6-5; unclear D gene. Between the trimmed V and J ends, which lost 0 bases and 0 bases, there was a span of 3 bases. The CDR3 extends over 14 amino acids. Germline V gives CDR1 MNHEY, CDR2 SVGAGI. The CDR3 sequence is CASSYSYSNQPQHF. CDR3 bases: TGTGCCAGCAGTTACTCATATAGCAATCAGCCCCAGCATTTT.

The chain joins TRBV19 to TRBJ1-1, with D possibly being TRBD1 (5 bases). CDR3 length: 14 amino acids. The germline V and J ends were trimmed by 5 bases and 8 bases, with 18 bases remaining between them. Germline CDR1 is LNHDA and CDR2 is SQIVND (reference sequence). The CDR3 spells CASSPQGAFVEAFF. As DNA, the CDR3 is TGTGCCAGTAGTCCGCAGGGCGCCTTCGTAGAAGCTTTCTTT.

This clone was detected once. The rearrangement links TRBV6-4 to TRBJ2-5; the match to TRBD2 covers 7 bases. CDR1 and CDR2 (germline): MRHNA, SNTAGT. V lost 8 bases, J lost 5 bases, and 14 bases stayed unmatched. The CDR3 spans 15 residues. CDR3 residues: CASSRTSASGETQYF. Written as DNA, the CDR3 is TGTGCCAGCTCTAGAACTAGCGCCTCCGGGGAGACCCAGTACTTC.

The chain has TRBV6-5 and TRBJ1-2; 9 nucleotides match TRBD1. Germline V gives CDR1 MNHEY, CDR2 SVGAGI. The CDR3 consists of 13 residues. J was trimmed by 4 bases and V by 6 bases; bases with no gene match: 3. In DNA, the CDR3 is TGTGCCAGCAGCGGACAGGGGATCTATGGCTACACCTTC. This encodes CASSGQGIYGYTF.

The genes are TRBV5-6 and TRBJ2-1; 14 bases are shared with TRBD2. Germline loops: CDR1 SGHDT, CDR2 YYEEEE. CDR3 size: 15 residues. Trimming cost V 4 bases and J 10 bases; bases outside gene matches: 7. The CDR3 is CASSRGLAGVKEQFF. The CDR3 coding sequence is TGTGCCAGCAGCAGGGGACTAGCGGGAGTGAAAGAGCAGTTCTTC.

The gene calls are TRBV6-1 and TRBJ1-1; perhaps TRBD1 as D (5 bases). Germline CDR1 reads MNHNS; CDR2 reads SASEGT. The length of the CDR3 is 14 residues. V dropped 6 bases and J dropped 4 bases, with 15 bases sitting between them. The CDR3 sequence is CASSLDRAGTEAFF. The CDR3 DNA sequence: TGTGCCAGCAGCCTCGACAGAGCGGGCACTGAAGCTTTCTTT.

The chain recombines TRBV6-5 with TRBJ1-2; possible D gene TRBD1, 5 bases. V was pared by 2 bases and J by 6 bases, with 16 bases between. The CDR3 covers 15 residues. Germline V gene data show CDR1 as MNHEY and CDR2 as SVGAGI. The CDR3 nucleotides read TGTGCCAGCAGTTACGCCCAGGGCCCCAACGATGGCTACACCTTC. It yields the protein CASSYAQGPNDGYTF.

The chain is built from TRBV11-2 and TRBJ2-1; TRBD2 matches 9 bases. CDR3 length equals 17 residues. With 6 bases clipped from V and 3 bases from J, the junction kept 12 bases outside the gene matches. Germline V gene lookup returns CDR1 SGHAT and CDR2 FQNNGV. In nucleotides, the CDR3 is TGTGCCAGCAGTTTGTTGGGGCGGGGGGGCCACTACAATGAGCAGTTCTTC. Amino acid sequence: CASSLLGRGGHYNEQFF. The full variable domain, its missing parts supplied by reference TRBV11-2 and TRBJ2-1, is EAGVAQSPRYKIIEKRQSVAFWCNPISGHATLYWYQQILGQGPKLLIQFQNNGVVDDSQLPKDRFSAERLKGVDSTLKIQPAKLEDSAVYLCASSLLGRGGHYNEQFFGPGTRLTVL.

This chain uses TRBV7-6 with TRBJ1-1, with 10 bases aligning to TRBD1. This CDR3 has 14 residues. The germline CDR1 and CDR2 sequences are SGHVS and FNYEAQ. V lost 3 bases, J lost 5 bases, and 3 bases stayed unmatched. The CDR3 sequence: CASSLGQGKTEAFF. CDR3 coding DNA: TGTGCCAGCAGCTTGGGACAGGGGAAAACTGAAGCTTTCTTT.

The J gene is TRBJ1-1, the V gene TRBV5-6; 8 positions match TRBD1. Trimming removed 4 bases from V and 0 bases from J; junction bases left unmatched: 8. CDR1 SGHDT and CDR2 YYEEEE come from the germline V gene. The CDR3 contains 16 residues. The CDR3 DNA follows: TGTGCCAGCAGCAAAACGACAGGGGTTATGAACACTGAAGCTTTCTTT. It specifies CASSKTTGVMNTEAFF.

The CDR3 spells CASSLSKTGLLANYGYTF. The CDR3, as DNA: TGTGCCAGCAGTTTGTCAAAGACAGGGTTACTCGCTAACTATGGCTACACCTTC. This chain connects TRBV28 to TRBJ1-2; 7 nucleotides align to TRBD1. This CDR3 spans 18 amino acids. The V and J ends lost 3 bases and 0 bases, in that order; junction bases with no gene match: 13. In germline, CDR1 is MDHEN, CDR2 SYDVKM.